The next 5 T cell receptor beta chains were all read from a single sample in a study of blood T cell repertoires in COVID-19. TCRdb keeps only in-frame clones here, not all; method: immunoSEQ multiplex PCR. The sample lists 200,000 to 250,000 clones, about 90% occurring once. Sequenced input: PBMCs or T cells enriched from blood (not recorded which). Source of these receptors: a woman in her twenties or thirties who had been exposed to COVID-19.

With regard to this clone: A much more abundant neighbour one base away suggests this may be a read error. The V gene is TRBV11-2, the J gene TRBJ1-2, with 7 bases lining up with TRBD1. CDR1 is SGHAT, CDR2 FQNNGV, per germline. The CDR3 runs to 13 residues. The V gene end was trimmed by 5 bases and the J gene end by 2 bases; junction bases not matched to a gene: 2. CDR3 in amino acids: CASSTTGNYGYTF. The CDR3 DNA reads as TGTGCCAGCAGCACGACAGGGAACTATGGCTACACCTTC.

The V and J genes are TRBV2 and TRBJ1-6; TRBD1 matches at 7 bases. CDR1 SNHLY and CDR2 FYNNEI come from the germline V gene. This CDR3 has 14 amino acids. After removal of 5 bases from V and 8 bases from J, the junction contained 6 bases not matched to a gene. DNA of the CDR3: TGTGCCAGCAGTCTGGACAGGTTTGATTCACCCCTCCACTTT. It is translated as CASSLDRFDSPLHF.

The V call is TRBV28, the J call TRBJ2-7, with 7 nucleotides matching TRBD2. V lost 8 bases, J lost 6 bases, and 10 bases stayed unmatched. The CDR3 contains 13 residues. CDR1 and CDR2 (germline): MDHEN, SYDVKM. The CDR3 sequence: CASGRAGRGEQYF. The CDR3 region has the DNA TGTGCCAGCGGTAGAGCGGGACGGGGCGAGCAGTACTTC.

The J gene is TRBJ2-6, the V gene TRBV24-1, with 9 nucleotides matching TRBD1. The CDR3 length is 17 residues. Germline V gives CDR1 KGHDR, CDR2 SFDVKD. The V segment lost 2 bases and the J segment 4 bases; nucleotides outside the gene matches: 5. The CDR3 DNA reads TGTGCCACCAGTGATTCGGGACAGGGTGCGGGGGCCAACGTCCTGACTTTC. Residues: CATSDSGQGAGANVLTF.

The rearrangement joins TRBV5-4 to TRBJ2-3; 8 bases match TRBD2. The CDR3 has 15 residues. Looked up from germline, CDR1 is SGHNT and CDR2 is YYREEE (reference sequence). V gave up 7 bases and J gave up 0 bases; unmatched junction bases: 7. CDR3 sequence reads: CASSASGRSTDTQYF. In DNA, the CDR3 is TGTGCCAGCTCGGCTAGCGGGCGTAGCACAGATACGCAGTATTTT.